The source of this T cell receptor (beta chain) is a study of identical twins. This clonotype occurred a few times. What it binds is unknown. Germline V gene data show CDR1 as ENHRY and CDR2 as SYGVKD. The CDR3 runs 13 residues. Trimming stripped 2 bases from V and 3 bases from J, with 7 bases between. Study results and limitations: Alpha sequences that were out-of-frame and twin-shared showed an excess of low generation probability.

MiXCR, run by TCRdb on the 5' RACE reads, gives a single entry per CDR3 protein. This table has 1.5 million to 2 million distinct CDR3 sequences, 32% appearing once. The sequenced sample consisted of cord blood. The receptor comes from a newborn girl in good health. This chain links TRBV10-3 with TRBJ1-1; no clear D gene. CDR3 amino acids: CAISEVSYTEAFF. As DNA, the CDR3 is TGTGCCATCAGTGAGGTGTCCTACACTGAAGCTTTCTTT.